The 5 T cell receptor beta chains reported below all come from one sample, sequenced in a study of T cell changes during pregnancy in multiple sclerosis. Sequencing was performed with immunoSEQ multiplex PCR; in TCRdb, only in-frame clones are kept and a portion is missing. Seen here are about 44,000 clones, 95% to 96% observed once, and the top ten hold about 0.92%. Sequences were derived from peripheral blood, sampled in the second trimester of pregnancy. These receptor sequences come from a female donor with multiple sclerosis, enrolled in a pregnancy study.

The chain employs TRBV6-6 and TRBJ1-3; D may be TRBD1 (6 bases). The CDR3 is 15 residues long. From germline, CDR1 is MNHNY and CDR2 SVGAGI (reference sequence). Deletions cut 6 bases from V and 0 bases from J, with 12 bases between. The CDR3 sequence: CASSRQASSGNTIYF. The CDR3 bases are TGTGCCAGCAGCCGACAGGCGTCCTCTGGAAACACCATATATTTT.

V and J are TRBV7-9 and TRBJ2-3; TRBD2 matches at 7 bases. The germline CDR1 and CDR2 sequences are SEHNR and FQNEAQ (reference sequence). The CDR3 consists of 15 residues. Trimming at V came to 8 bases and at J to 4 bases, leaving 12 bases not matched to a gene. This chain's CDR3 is CASGRTRDMADTQYF. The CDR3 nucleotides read TGTGCCAGCGGAAGGACTAGGGATATGGCAGATACGCAGTATTTT. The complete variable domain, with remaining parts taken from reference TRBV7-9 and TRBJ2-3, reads DTGVSQNPRHKITKRGQNVTFRCDPISEHNRLYWYRQTLGQGPEFLTYFQNEAQLEKSRLLSDRFSAERPKGSFSTLEIQRTEQGDSAMYLCASGRTRDMADTQYFGPGTRLTVL.

Here the CDR3 reads CASRPQQEVYGYTF. The CDR3 DNA follows: TGTGCCAGCAGGCCCCAACAGGAAGTCTATGGCTACACCTTC. The chain is built from TRBV5-4 and TRBJ1-2; D perhaps matches TRBD1 (5 bases). Germline V lookup: CDR1 SGHNT, CDR2 YYREEE (reference sequence). The CDR3 runs 14 residues. V was shortened by 5 bases and J by 4 bases, with 15 bases between the two germline ends.

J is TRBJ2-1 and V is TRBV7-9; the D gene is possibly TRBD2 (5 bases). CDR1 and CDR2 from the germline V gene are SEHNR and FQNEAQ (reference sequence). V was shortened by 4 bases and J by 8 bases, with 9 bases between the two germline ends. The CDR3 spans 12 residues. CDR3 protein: CASSSRAHEQFF. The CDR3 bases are TGTGCCAGCAGCTCGAGGGCTCATGAGCAGTTCTTC.

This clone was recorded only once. CDR3 nucleotides: TGTGCCAGCAGTGAGTCGGTAGCGGGGGCCAGCCGAATTGAGCAGTTCTTC. This sequence encodes CASSESVAGASRIEQFF. The V gene is TRBV6-1, the J gene TRBJ2-1; TRBD2 matches 9 bases. J gave up 9 bases and V 3 bases, and 15 bases lay outside the gene matches. Per the germline V gene, CDR1 is MNHNS and CDR2 is SASEGT. CDR3 size: 17 residues.